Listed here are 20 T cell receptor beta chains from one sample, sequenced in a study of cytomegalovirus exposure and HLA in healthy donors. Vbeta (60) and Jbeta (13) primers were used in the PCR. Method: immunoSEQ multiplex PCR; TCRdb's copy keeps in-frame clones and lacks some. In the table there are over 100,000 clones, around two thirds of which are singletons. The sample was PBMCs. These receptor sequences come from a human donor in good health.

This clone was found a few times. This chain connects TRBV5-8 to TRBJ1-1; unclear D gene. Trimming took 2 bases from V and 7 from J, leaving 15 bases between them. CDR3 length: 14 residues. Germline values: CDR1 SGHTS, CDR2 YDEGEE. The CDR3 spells CASSFGLQAGEAFF. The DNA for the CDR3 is TGTGCCAGCAGCTTTGGTCTGCAGGCGGGTGAAGCTTTCTTT.

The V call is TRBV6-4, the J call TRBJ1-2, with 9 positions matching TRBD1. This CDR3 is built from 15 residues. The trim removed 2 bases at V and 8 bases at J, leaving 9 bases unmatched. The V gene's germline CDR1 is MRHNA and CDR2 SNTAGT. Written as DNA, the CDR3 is TGTGCCAGCAGTGACAGCGGGACAGGGAGGAGCGGCTACACCTTC. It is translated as CASSDSGTGRSGYTF.

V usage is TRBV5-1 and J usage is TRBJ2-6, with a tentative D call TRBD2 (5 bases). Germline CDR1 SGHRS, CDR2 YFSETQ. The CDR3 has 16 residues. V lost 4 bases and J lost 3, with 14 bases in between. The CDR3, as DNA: TGCGCCAGCAGCCTACAAGGGAGCTATGGGGCCAACGTCCTGACTTTC. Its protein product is CASSLQGSYGANVLTF.

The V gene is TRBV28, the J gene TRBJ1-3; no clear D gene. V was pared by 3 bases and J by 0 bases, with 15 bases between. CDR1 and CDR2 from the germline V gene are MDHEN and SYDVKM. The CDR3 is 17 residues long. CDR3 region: CASSLVPGVGSGNTIYF. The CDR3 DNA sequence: TGTGCCAGCAGTTTGGTCCCGGGAGTAGGCTCTGGAAACACCATATATTTT.

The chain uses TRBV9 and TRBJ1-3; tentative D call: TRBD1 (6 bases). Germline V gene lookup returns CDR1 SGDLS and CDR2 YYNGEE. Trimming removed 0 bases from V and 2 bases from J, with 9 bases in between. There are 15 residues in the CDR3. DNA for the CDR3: TGTGCCAGCAGCGTAGGACAGGTTGCTGGAAACACCATATATTTT. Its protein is CASSVGQVAGNTIYF. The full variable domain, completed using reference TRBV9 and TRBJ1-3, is DSGVTQTPKHLITATGQRVTLRCSPRSGDLSVYWYQQSLDQGLQFLIQYYNGEERAKGNILERFSAQQFPDLHSELNLSSLELGDSALYFCASSVGQVAGNTIYFGEGSWLTVV.

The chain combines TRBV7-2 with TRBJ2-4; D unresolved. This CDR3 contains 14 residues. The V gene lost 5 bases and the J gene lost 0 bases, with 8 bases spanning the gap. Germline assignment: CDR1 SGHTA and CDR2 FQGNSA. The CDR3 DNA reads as TGTGCCAGCAGCCCATCCCCAGCCAAAAACATTCAGTACTTC. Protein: CASSPSPAKNIQYF.

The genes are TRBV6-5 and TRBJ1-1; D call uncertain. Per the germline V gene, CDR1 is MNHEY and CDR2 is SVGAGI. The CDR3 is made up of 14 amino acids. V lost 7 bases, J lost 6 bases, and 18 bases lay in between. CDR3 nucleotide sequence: TGTGCCAGCACCCCGGTCGGGAAGCCCTCTGAAGCTTTCTTT. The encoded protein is CASTPVGKPSEAFF.

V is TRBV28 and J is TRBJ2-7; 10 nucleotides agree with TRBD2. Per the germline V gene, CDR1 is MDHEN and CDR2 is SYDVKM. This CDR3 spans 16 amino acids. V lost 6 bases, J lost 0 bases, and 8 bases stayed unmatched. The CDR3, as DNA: TGTGCCAGCAGGGACGCTACTAGCGGGATCTCCTACGAGCAGTACTTC. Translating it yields CASRDATSGISYEQYF.

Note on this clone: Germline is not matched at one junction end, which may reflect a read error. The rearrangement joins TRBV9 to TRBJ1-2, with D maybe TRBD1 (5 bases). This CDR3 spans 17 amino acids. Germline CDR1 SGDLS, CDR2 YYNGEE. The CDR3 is CASGVGGTGLGDYGYTF. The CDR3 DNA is TGTGCCAGCGGCGTGGGGGGGACGGGCCTAGGGGACTATGGCTACACCTTC.

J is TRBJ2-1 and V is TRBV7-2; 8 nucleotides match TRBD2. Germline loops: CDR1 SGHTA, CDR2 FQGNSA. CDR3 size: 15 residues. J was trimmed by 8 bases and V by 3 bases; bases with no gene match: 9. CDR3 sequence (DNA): TGTGCCAGCAGCTTGGGAGGGCGGGGGGCATATGAGCAGTTCTTC. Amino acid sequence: CASSLGGRGAYEQFF.

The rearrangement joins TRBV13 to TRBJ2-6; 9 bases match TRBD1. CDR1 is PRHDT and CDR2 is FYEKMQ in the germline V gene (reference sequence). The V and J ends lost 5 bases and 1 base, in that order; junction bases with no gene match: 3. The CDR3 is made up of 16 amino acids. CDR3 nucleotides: TGTGCCAGCAGCCCCGGACAGGGGTCTGGGGCCAACGTCCTGACTTTC. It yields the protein CASSPGQGSGANVLTF.

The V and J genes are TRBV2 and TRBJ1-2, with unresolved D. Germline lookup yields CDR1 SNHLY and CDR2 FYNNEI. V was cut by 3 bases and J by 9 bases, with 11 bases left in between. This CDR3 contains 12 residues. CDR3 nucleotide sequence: TGTGCCAGCAGTGACAGGTTTGACAGCTACACCTTC. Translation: CASSDRFDSYTF.

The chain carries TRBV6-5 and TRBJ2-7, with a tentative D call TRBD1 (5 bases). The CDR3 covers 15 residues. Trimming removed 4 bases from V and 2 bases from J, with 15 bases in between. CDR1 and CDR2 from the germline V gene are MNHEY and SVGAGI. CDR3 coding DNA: TGTGCCAGCAGTTCCAACAGGTTCCCCCCCTACGAGCAGTACTTC. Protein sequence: CASSSNRFPPYEQYF.

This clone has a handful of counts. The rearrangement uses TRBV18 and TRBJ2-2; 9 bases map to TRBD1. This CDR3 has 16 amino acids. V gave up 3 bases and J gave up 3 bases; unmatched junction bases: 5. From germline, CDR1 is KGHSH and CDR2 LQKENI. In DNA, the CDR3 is TGTGCCAGCTCACCGGCCGGGACAGGGTACACCGGGGAGCTGTTTTTT. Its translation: CASSPAGTGYTGELFF.

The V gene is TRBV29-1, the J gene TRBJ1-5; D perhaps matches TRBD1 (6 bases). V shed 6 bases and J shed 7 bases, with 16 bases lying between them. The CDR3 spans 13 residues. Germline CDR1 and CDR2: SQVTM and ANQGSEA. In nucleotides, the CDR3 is TGCAGCGTCTCGACAGGTGGTCACCAGCCCCAGCATTTT. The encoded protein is CSVSTGGHQPQHF.

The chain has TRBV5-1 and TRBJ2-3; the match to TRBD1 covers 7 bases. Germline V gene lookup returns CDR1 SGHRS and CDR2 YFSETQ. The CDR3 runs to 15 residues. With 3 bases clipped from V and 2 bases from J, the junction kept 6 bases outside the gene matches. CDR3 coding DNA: TGCGCCAGCAGCTCGACAGGGTGGTCCACAGATACGCAGTATTTT. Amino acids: CASSSTGWSTDTQYF.

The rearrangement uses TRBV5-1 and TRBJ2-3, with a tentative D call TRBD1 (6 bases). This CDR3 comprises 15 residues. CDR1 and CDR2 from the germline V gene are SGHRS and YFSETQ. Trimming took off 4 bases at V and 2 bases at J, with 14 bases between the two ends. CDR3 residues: CASSPVRGNTDTQYF. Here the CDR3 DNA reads TGCGCCAGCAGCCCGGTAAGGGGGAACACAGATACGCAGTATTTT.

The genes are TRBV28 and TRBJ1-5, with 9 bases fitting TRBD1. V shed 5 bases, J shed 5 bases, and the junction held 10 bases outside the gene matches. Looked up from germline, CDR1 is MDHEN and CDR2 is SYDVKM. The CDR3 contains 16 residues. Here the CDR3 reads CASSGGGTGRHQPQHF. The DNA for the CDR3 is TGTGCCAGCAGTGGGGGGGGGACAGGGCGGCATCAGCCCCAGCATTTT.

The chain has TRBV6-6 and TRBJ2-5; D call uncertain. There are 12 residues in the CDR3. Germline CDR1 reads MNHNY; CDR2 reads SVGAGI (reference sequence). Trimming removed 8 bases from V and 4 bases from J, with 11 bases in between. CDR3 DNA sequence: TGTGCCAGCTCCCCGGAGAGAGAGACCCAGTACTTC. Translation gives CASSPERETQYF.

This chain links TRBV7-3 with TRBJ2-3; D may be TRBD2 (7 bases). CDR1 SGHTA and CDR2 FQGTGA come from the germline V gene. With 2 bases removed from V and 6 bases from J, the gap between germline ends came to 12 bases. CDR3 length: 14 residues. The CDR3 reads CASSLWGGRDTQYF. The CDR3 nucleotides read TGTGCCAGCAGCTTATGGGGGGGCCGGGATACGCAGTATTTT. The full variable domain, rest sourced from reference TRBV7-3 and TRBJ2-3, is GAGVSQTPSNKVTEKGKYVELRCDPISGHTALYWYRQSLGQGPEFLIYFQGTGAADDSGLPNDRFFAVRPEGSVSTLKIQRTERGDSAVYLCASSLWGGRDTQYFGPGTRLTVL.